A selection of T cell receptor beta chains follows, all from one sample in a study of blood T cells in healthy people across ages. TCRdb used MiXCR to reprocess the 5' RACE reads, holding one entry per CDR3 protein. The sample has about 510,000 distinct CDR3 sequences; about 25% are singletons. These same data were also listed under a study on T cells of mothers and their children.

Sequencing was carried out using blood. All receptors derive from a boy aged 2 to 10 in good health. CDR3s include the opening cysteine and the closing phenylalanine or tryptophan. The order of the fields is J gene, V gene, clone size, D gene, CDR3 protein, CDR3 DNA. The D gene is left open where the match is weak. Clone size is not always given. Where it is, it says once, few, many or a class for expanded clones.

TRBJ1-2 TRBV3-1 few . CASSQGFNYGYTF TGTGCCAGCAGTCAGGGTTTCAACTATGGCTACACCTTC
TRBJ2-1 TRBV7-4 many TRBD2 CASSLAGLAALYNEQFF TGTGCCAGCAGCTTAGCGGGGCTAGCGGCCCTCTACAATGAGCAGTTCTTC
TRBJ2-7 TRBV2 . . CASMPGPLLCQYF TGTGCCAGCATGCCGGGACCTCTCCTCTGCCAGTACTTC
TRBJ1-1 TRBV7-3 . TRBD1 CASSLTRGGQDEAFF TGTGCTAGCAGCTTAACTCGGGGAGGACAGGATGAAGCTTTCTTT
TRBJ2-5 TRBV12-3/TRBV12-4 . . CASSRPGGKETQYF TGTGCCAGCAGCCGCCCCGGAGGGAAGGAGACCCAGTACTTC
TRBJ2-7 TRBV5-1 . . CASCPAEGPYEQYF TGCGCCAGCTGCCCCGCGGAGGGCCCCTACGAGCAGTACTTC
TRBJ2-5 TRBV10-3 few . CAISESGHPETQYF TGTGCCATCAGTGAGTCGGGGCATCCGGAGACCCAGTACTTC
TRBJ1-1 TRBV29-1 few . CSASGGNTEAFF TGCAGCGCATCAGGTGGAAACACTGAAGCTTTCTTT
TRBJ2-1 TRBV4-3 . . CASSQALSCNEQFF TGCGCCAGCAGCCAAGCACTATCCTGCAATGAGCAGTTCTTC
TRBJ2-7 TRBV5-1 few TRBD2 CASSLNRGGRYEQYF TGCGCCAGCAGCTTGAACCGGGGGGGTCGATACGAGCAGTACTTC